A few counts support the clone carrying this TCR beta chain. Its antigen remains unknown. The data derive from a study of cytomegalovirus exposure and HLA in healthy donors. Study details: Membership in the Caucasian-associated ancestry cluster was found for about 84% of approximately 400 genotyped donors. Notes on the study in general: By HLA locus, TCR association rates varied in a later analysis, with DRB1 showing the most and HLA-C the fewest.

V gave up 7 bases and J gave up 2 bases; unmatched junction bases: 2. CDR3 length: 12 amino acids. Germline CDR1 GTSNPN, CDR2 SVGIG (reference sequence). PCR primers comprised 60 Vbeta and 13 Jbeta primers. Measured with immunoSEQ multiplex PCR; TCRdb has only the in-frame clones, and not every one. This sample has about 120,000 clones; about 80% occur once, and the top ten carry around 28%. The chain uses TRBV30 and TRBJ2-5, with 9 bases that match TRBD1. The clonotype originates from a man aged 60 to 75 in good health and CMV-seropositive. Sequences were obtained from PBMCs. For the CDR3, the DNA is TGTGCCTTGGACAGGGGACAAGAGACCCAGTACTTC. It specifies CALDRGQETQYF.